A single sample gave rise to the 31 T cell receptor beta chains below, sequenced in a study of cytomegalovirus exposure and HLA in healthy donors. PCR amplification relied on 60 Vbeta primers (plus 13 Jbeta primers). The method was immunoSEQ multiplex PCR; TCRdb's version includes in-frame clones alone and lacks a portion of them. The data hold about 170,000 clones, with roughly four fifths observed a single time. Sequenced sample: PBMCs. All receptors come from a female donor in good health and CMV-seronegative.

The rearrangement links TRBV5-1 to TRBJ2-7; TRBD1 matches 8 bases. Looked up from germline, CDR1 is SGHRS and CDR2 is YFSETQ. The CDR3 totals 14 residues. In DNA, the CDR3 is TGCGCGACTCCGACCGGACAGGGTGCCTACGAGCAGTACTTC. The encoded protein is CATPTGQGAYEQYF. Full variable domain (missing parts from reference TRBV5-1 and TRBJ2-7): KAGVTQTPRYLIKTRGQQVTLSCSPISGHRSVSWYQQTPGQGLQFLFEYFSETQRNKGNFPGRFSGRQFSNSRSEMNVSTLELGDSALYLCATPTGQGAYEQYFGPGTRLTVT.

The chain is built from TRBV30 and TRBJ1-1; no definite D call. V lost 0 bases to trimming and J lost 7 bases, with 18 bases between them. CDR1 and CDR2 from the germline V gene are GTSNPN and SVGIG (reference sequence). CDR3 size: 15 residues. CDR3 bases: TGTGCCTGGAGTGTAGGCAGGAGGGATCGAAGTGAAGCTTTCTTT. Protein sequence: CAWSVGRRDRSEAFF.

The rearrangement links TRBV7-7 to TRBJ2-2; 10 bases line up with TRBD1. Germline CDR1 reads SSHAT; CDR2 reads FNYEAQ (reference sequence). This CDR3 region has 15 residues. With 5 bases clipped from V and 5 bases from J, the junction kept 5 bases outside the gene matches. CDR3 sequence: CASSGPGQGTGELFF. The CDR3 DNA reads TGTGCCAGCAGCGGACCGGGACAGGGGACCGGGGAGCTGTTTTTT.

This clone was detected only once. This chain joins TRBV27 and TRBJ1-1; TRBD1 is a possible D gene (5 bases). V lost 8 bases to trimming and J lost 4 bases, with 11 bases between them. CDR1 is MNHEY and CDR2 is SMNVEV in the germline V gene (reference sequence). There are 12 residues in the CDR3. CDR3 sequence reads: CASRTGGTEAFF. Written as DNA, the CDR3 is TGTGCCAGCCGGACGGGGGGCACTGAAGCTTTCTTT.

This clone was recorded a few times. The rearrangement joins TRBV15 to TRBJ2-3; D unresolved. Germline V gene lookup returns CDR1 LNHNV and CDR2 YYDKDF (reference sequence). The V end lost 4 bases, the J end lost 1 base, and 12 bases lay between the germline ends. The CDR3 extends over 15 amino acids. CDR3 bases: TGTGCCACCAGCACTTTTCCCCGGGGCACAGATACGCAGTATTTT. Translated: CATSTFPRGTDTQYF.

The V gene is TRBV2, the J gene TRBJ1-6, with D unresolved. The germline V and J ends were trimmed by 5 bases and 5 bases, with 4 bases remaining between them. The CDR3 is 12 amino acids. Germline assignment: CDR1 SNHLY and CDR2 FYNNEI. CDR3 in DNA: TGTGCCAGCAGTCAAAATAATTCACCCCTCCACTTT. The encoded protein is CASSQNNSPLHF.

As regards this clone: Compared with germline, one end of the junction differs, possibly owing to a read error. The genes are TRBV7-7 and TRBJ2-1; 10 bases map to TRBD1. From germline, CDR1 is SSHAT and CDR2 FNYEAQ (reference sequence). This CDR3 contains 15 residues. CDR3 loop: CASSPGTGAYNEQFF. Here the CDR3 DNA reads TGTGCTAGCAGCCCGGGGACAGGGGCATACAATGAGCAGTTCTTC.

The V and J genes are TRBV9 and TRBJ2-1; 9 bases match TRBD2. V dropped 1 base and J dropped 8; count of bases not matched to a gene: 7. The length of the CDR3 is 15 residues. Germline V lookup: CDR1 SGDLS, CDR2 YYNGEE. The DNA of the CDR3 is TGTGCCAGCAGCGTAAGGAGCGGGAGGTTTTATGAGCAGTTCTTC. It translates to CASSVRSGRFYEQFF.

The chain is built from TRBV28 and TRBJ2-7; 9 nucleotides align to TRBD2. The CDR3 sequence is 16 residues long. J lost 2 bases, V lost 5 bases, and 10 bases had no gene match. Germline V gives CDR1 MDHEN, CDR2 SYDVKM. CDR3 amino acids: CASSPTRAGGAYEQYF. The CDR3 DNA follows: TGTGCCAGCAGTCCAACGCGGGCGGGAGGGGCCTACGAGCAGTACTTC.

This chain links TRBV4-3 with TRBJ2-3, with 9 positions matching TRBD2. The CDR3 sequence is 15 residues long. The germline V gene encodes CDR1 LGHNA and CDR2 YSLEER. V dropped 2 bases and J dropped 7; count of bases not matched to a gene: 7. CDR3 in amino acids: CASSQSGTSRYTQYF. CDR3 nucleotides: TGCGCCAGCAGCCAATCAGGGACTAGCCGCTATACGCAGTATTTT.

This clone appeared once. The J gene is TRBJ2-5, the V gene TRBV28; 7 bases fit TRBD1. The CDR3 is 15 amino acids. Trimming cost V 5 bases and J 2 bases; bases outside gene matches: 8. The germline gives CDR1 MDHEN, CDR2 SYDVKM. The CDR3: CASSPGTVGQETQYF. For the CDR3, the DNA is TGTGCCAGCAGTCCTGGGACAGTAGGGCAAGAGACCCAGTACTTC.

The chain combines TRBV5-4 with TRBJ1-1; D gene unclear. The CDR3 contains 15 residues. Germline CDR1 SGHNT, CDR2 YYREEE (reference sequence). The V and J ends lost 2 bases and 6 bases respectively, with 17 bases between them. CDR3 DNA: TGTGCCAGCAGCTTAGGTAATAGAAGACACCCTGAAGCTTTCTTT. This translates into CASSLGNRRHPEAFF.

The gene calls are TRBV15 and TRBJ2-7, with TRBD2 matching 10 bases. CDR3 size: 15 residues. Germline-derived CDR1 and CDR2 are LNHNV and YYDKDF (reference sequence). Trimming took 0 bases from V and 7 from J; bases not matched to a gene: 6. Here the CDR3 reads CATSRDQGLAEEQYF. DNA of the CDR3: TGTGCCACCAGCAGAGATCAAGGACTAGCGGAGGAGCAGTACTTC.

The chain combines TRBV7-3 with TRBJ2-3; 9 bases map to TRBD2. The germline CDR1 and CDR2 sequences are SGHTA and FQGTGA. With V trimmed by 5 bases and J by 4 bases, 4 bases remained unmatched. CDR3 length: 14 amino acids. As DNA, the CDR3 is TGTGCCAGCAGCCCCGGGACTAGCCCAGATACGCAGTATTTT. Translation: CASSPGTSPDTQYF.

The chain uses TRBV5-4 and TRBJ2-7; D gene unclear. The CDR3 totals 12 residues. Per the germline V gene, CDR1 is SGHNT and CDR2 is YYREEE (reference sequence). V gave up 4 bases and J gave up 2 bases, with 7 bases separating them. The CDR3 nucleotides are TGTGCCAGCAGCATAGAAGCCTACGAGCAGTACTTC. Translating it yields CASSIEAYEQYF.

This sequence joins TRBV4-1 and TRBJ2-1, with TRBD1 matching 10 bases. V lost 4 bases and J lost 7; bases outside the gene matches: 13. Germline loops: CDR1 MGHRA, CDR2 YSYEKL. This CDR3 has 17 amino acids. In DNA form, the CDR3 reads TGCGCCAGCAGCCTTTCGCCCGGGACAGGGGCGGGGAATGAGCAGTTCTTC. Its translation is CASSLSPGTGAGNEQFF.

V usage is TRBV29-1 and J usage is TRBJ2-2; 8 bases are shared with TRBD1. The V and J ends lost 6 bases and 8 bases, in that order; junction bases with no gene match: 11. The CDR3 runs 14 residues. CDR1 is SQVTM and CDR2 is ANQGSEA in the germline V gene. The CDR3 here is CSVSGQVASGELFF. DNA for the CDR3: TGCAGCGTGTCGGGACAGGTTGCGTCGGGGGAGCTGTTTTTT.

The rearrangement joins TRBV5-1 to TRBJ2-1; D is possibly TRBD1 (6 bases). This CDR3 comprises 15 residues. V was shortened by 0 bases and J by 8 bases, with 15 bases between the two germline ends. The germline CDR1 and CDR2 sequences are SGHRS and YFSETQ. CDR3 protein: CASSLGGPGVHEQFF. The CDR3 DNA is TGCGCCAGCAGCTTGGGGGGGCCAGGGGTCCATGAGCAGTTCTTC.

The table lists this clone with a count of one. The V and J genes are TRBV5-1 and TRBJ2-5; TRBD2 aligns across 10 bases. The CDR3 runs 16 residues. Germline loops: CDR1 SGHRS, CDR2 YFSETQ. Losses at the gene ends were 0 bases for V and 0 bases for J; bases not matched to a gene: 2. The CDR3 bases are TGCGCCAGCAGCTTGGGGACTAGCGGCAACCAAGAGACCCAGTACTTC. Protein sequence: CASSLGTSGNQETQYF.

CDR3 residues: CASSFTTGFAKYNEQFF. The CDR3 region has the DNA TGTGCCAGCAGTTTTACGACAGGGTTCGCCAAATACAATGAGCAGTTCTTC. The chain recombines TRBV27 with TRBJ2-1; TRBD1 matches 7 bases. J gave up 4 bases and V 3 bases, and 12 bases lay outside the gene matches. CDR1 is MNHEY, CDR2 SMNVEV, per germline (reference sequence). This CDR3 has 17 residues.

The CDR3 nucleotides read TGTGCCAGCAGTCCGGGACACAAGAATGAAAAACTGTTTTTT. It codes for CASSPGHKNEKLFF. The chain is built from TRBV9 and TRBJ1-4; maybe TRBD1 (6 bases). With 5 bases removed from V and 5 bases from J, the gap between germline ends came to 13 bases. The CDR3 is 14 residues long. Germline lookup yields CDR1 SGDLS and CDR2 YYNGEE.

The chain employs TRBV28 and TRBJ1-5; D might be TRBD1 (5 bases). The CDR3 consists of 15 residues. Deletions cut 9 bases from V and 3 bases from J, with 18 bases between. CDR1 is MDHEN and CDR2 is SYDVKM in the germline V gene. For the CDR3, the DNA is TGTGCCAGTATGGACGGGGGAGTGAACAATCAGCCCCAGCATTTT. It specifies CASMDGGVNNQPQHF.

This clone has only one observation. The chain combines TRBV4-1 with TRBJ1-6; 7 bases align to TRBD1. V lost 6 bases to trimming and J lost 7 bases; unmatched junction nucleotides: 6. The CDR3 has 14 amino acids. Germline V CDR1 and CDR2: MGHRA, YSYEKL. The DNA of the CDR3 is TGCGCCAGCAGTCCCACAGGGGAGAATTCACCCCTCCACTTT. Its translation: CASSPTGENSPLHF.

This sequence joins TRBV7-3 and TRBJ2-2, with D perhaps matching TRBD2 (6 bases). Deletions cut 5 bases from V and 5 bases from J, with 15 bases between. Germline V gives CDR1 SGHTA, CDR2 FQGTGA. This CDR3 region has 15 residues. CDR3 protein: CASSPAGPPTGELFF. In DNA form, the CDR3 reads TGTGCCAGCAGCCCCGCGGGACCCCCGACCGGGGAGCTGTTTTTT.

The chain carries TRBV6-6 and TRBJ2-7; 9 nucleotides line up with TRBD1. Per the germline V gene, CDR1 is MNHNY and CDR2 is SVGAGI (reference sequence). CDR3 length: 14 residues. The V and J ends lost 2 bases and 3 bases, in that order; junction bases with no gene match: 2. CDR3 sequence (DNA): TGTGCCAGCAGTTACGCGGGACAGGGCTACGAGCAGTACTTC. Amino acid sequence: CASSYAGQGYEQYF.

The chain's CDR3 is CASSAGGTHGTQYF. In nucleotides, the CDR3 is TGTGCCAGCAGTGCGGGGGGTACCCACGGTACGCAGTATTTT. The chain uses TRBV28 and TRBJ2-3; TRBD2 agrees at 8 bases. Germline V CDR1 and CDR2: MDHEN, SYDVKM. CDR3 length: 14 residues. Losses at the gene ends were 5 bases for V and 8 bases for J; bases not matched to a gene: 9.

The chain has TRBV28 and TRBJ2-5; D may be TRBD1 (6 bases). TRBJ2-7 matches the DNA end more closely, so the J call is doubtful. The CDR3 totals 13 residues. CDR1 and CDR2 from the germline V gene are MDHEN and SYDVKM. CDR3 residues: CASSLTQGYEQYF. The CDR3 nucleotides are TGTGCCAGCAGTCTCACCCAGGGGTACGAGCAGTACTTC.

This clone has just one count. The rearrangement uses TRBV9 and TRBJ2-1, with D hard to call. The ends were cut back, 3 bases at V and 0 bases at J, with 13 bases in the middle. The V gene's germline CDR1 is SGDLS and CDR2 YYNGEE. The CDR3 consists of 16 residues. CDR3 DNA: TGTGCCAGCAGCGCCTACGCGCCGAGCTCCTACAATGAGCAGTTCTTC. Translating gives CASSAYAPSSYNEQFF.

The rearrangement links TRBV4-3 to TRBJ1-2, with unresolved D. The germline V gene encodes CDR1 LGHNA and CDR2 YSLEER. The CDR3 sequence is 15 residues long. V was cut by 1 base and J by 6 bases, with 15 bases left in between. CDR3 sequence (DNA): TGCGCCAGCAGCCAAGGGCGGCGGCAACTAAATGGCTACACCTTC. Amino acid sequence: CASSQGRRQLNGYTF.

The V and J genes are TRBV7-2 and TRBJ2-7, with TRBD2 identical over 8 bases. Per the germline V gene, CDR1 is SGHTA and CDR2 is FQGNSA. This CDR3 spans 15 amino acids. The ends lost 1 base at V and 0 bases at J; junction bases unmatched: 2. The CDR3 DNA sequence: TGTGCCAGCAGCTTAGTAGCGGGACCCTCCTACGAGCAGTACTTC. It encodes CASSLVAGPSYEQYF. Based on the CDR3 plus reference TRBV7-2 and TRBJ2-7, the full variable domain is GAGVSQSPSNKVTEKGKDVELRCDPISGHTALYWYRQSLGQGLEFLIYFQGNSAPDKSGLPSDRFSAERTGGSVSTLTIQRTQQEDSAVYLCASSLVAGPSYEQYFGPGTRLTVT.

The V and J genes are TRBV28 and TRBJ1-5, with TRBD1 matching 7 bases. The V segment lost 5 bases and the J segment 2 bases; nucleotides outside the gene matches: 6. CDR3 length: 15 residues. Per germline, CDR1 MDHEN and CDR2 SYDVKM. Here the CDR3 DNA reads TGTGCCAGCAGTCCGACAGGGTTGGGCAATCAGCCCCAGCATTTT. Residues: CASSPTGLGNQPQHF.